This is a list of T cell receptor beta chains from one sample in a study of control samples from healthy donors and cancer patients. Generated by immunoSEQ multiplex PCR, the TCRdb table keeps only in-frame clones and is missing some. The table includes around 130,000 clones, roughly 84% detected once. Sample: blood. These receptors all stem from a man in his fifties or sixties in good health. The CDR3 runs from the conserved cysteine through the conserved F or W. The D gene is left open where the match is weak. Rows give clone size only sometimes, using once, few, many, or a class for an expanded clone.

>TRBJ1-1|-|-|TRBV7-4|10
TGTGCCAGGAAACTCACTGAAGCTTTCTTT
CARKLTEAFF
>TRBJ1-6|-|-|TRBV5-1|11
TGCGCCAGCAGCTTGCCTTCACCCCTCCACTTT
CASSLPSPLHF
>TRBJ2-1|-|-|TRBV2|16
TGTGCCAGCAGCGAGTCCACACTAAAACCCTACAATGAGCAGTTCTTC
CASSESTLKPYNEQFF
>TRBJ2-2|TRBD2|-|TRBV4-2|16
TGTGCCAGCAGCCAATCTCAGCGGGGGGGAACCGGGGAGCTGTTTTTT
CASSQSQRGGTGELFF
>TRBJ1-2|-|-|TRBV5-4|16
TGTGCCAGCAGCTTCCCCCTCGAACGTGCCAACTATGGCTACACCTTC
CASSFPLERANYGYTF
>TRBJ2-2|-|-|TRBV6-6|12
TGTGCCAGCCAGGAGGGGTACGGGGAGCTGTTTTTT
CASQEGYGELFF
>TRBJ2-6|-|-|TRBV19|17
TGTGCCAGTAGTTCCCGAACCTCAGGGTCTGGGGCCAACGTCCTGACTTTC
CASSSRTSGSGANVLTF
>TRBJ1-6|TRBD1|-|TRBV9|15
TGTGCCAGCAGCGAGACGGGACAGCATAATTCACCCCTCCACTTT
CASSETGQHNSPLHF
>TRBJ2-3|-|-|TRBV9|15
TGTGCCAGCAGCGTAGAACAGCGGGGCACAGATACGCAGTATTTT
CASSVEQRGTDTQYF
>TRBJ2-7|-|-|TRBV11-3|15
TGTGCCAGCCAAGCTCAAGAGGGGATCAGCAACGAGCAGTACTTC
CASQAQEGISNEQYF
>TRBJ1-3|-|-|TRBV5-8|15
TGTGCCAGCAGCTTTTCAGGCTCCTCCGGAAACACCATATATTTT
CASSFSGSSGNTIYF
>TRBJ1-2|-|-|TRBV3-1/TRBV3-2|13
TGTGCCAGCAGAAACCGGGACAACTATGGCTACACCTTC
CASRNRDNYGYTF
>TRBJ2-7|-|few|TRBV7-9|12
TGTGCCAGCAGCCACCCAAAGGGCGAGCAGTACTTC
CASSHPKGEQYF
>TRBJ2-1|TRBD2|-|TRBV7-9|15
TGTGCCAGCAGCCCTAGCGGGGGGGCCTTCAATGAGCAGTTCTTC
CASSPSGGAFNEQFF
>TRBJ2-7|-|-|TRBV7-6|14
TGTGCCAGCAGCCCAGCCCCTCTCCCCTACGAGCAGTACTTC
CASSPAPLPYEQYF
>TRBJ2-1|-|-|TRBV11-2|13
TGTGCCAGCAGCTTACGTGGATACAATGAGCAGTTCTTC
CASSLRGYNEQFF
>TRBJ2-1|TRBD2|once|TRBV4-1|16
TGCGCCAGCAGCCCCGGTACTAGCGGGGTCTACAATGAGCAGTTCTTC
CASSPGTSGVYNEQFF
>TRBJ2-7|TRBD1|-|TRBV18|15
TGTGCCAGCTCACCGAAGACAGGGGGAGCCTACGAGCAGTACTTC
CASSPKTGGAYEQYF
>TRBJ2-2|-|-|TRBV14|14
TGTGCCAGCAGCCAAGATTGGGACACCGGGGAGCTGTTTTTT
CASSQDWDTGELFF
>TRBJ2-7|TRBD2|-|TRBV9|14
TGTGCCAGCAGCGCCGATAGCCTAGCGGGGGGGCAGTACTTC
CASSADSLAGGQYF
>TRBJ1-1|TRBD1|-|TRBV7-3|15
TGTGCCAGCAGCACGGGGACAGGGATGAACACTGAAGCTTTCTTT
CASSTGTGMNTEAFF
>TRBJ1-3|-|-|TRBV5-6|16
TGTGCCAGCAGCTTGGCCGCAGGGACGTTCAGAAACACCATATATTTT
CASSLAAGTFRNTIYF
>TRBJ1-2|TRBD1|-|TRBV29-1|13
TGCAGCGTATTCCGGACAGGGAACTATGGCTACACCTTC
CSVFRTGNYGYTF
>TRBJ1-1|-|-|TRBV29-1|12
TGCAGCGTTGTCATGGCCCCCACTGAAGCTTTCTTT
CSVVMAPTEAFF
>TRBJ1-6|-|-|TRBV2|14
TGTGCCAGTCGGACCCTTCATCTGGAGTCACCCCTCCACTTT
CASRTLHLESPLHF
>TRBJ2-2|-|-|TRBV9|17
TGTGCCAGCAGCGTAGTCGGGACACATCTGCGCACCGGGGAGCTGTTTTTT
CASSVVGTHLRTGELFF
>TRBJ2-5|-|-|TRBV6-5|16
TGTGCCAGCAGTTCCAGTGGGGCAGGGTCTCCTGAGACCCAGTACTTC
CASSSSGAGSPETQYF
>TRBJ1-2|-|-|TRBV5-5|13
TGTGCCAGCAGCCCCGGTGGGGACTATGGCTACACCTTC
CASSPGGDYGYTF
>TRBJ1-6|-|-|TRBV30|12
TGTGCCTGGAGGGGGGGTTCTGGACCCTTCCACTTT
CAWRGGSGPFHF